The 27 T cell receptor beta chains below all came from one sample that was sequenced in a study of beta chain features in type 1 diabetes. Whole-study findings and limits: Moderate but significant shortening of TCRB CDR3s was recorded in all four CD4+ subsets from Type 1 diabetes patients.

Every isolated RNA sample was fully reverse transcribed, so sequencing captured expressed TCRB transcripts. Using immunoSEQ multiplex PCR, the repertoire was profiled, and TCRdb retains in-frame clones only, with some absent. The profile shows around 250,000 clones, around 14% of them singletons. For these TCRs, the target antigens are not known. Input material: naive CD4+ T cells from blood. These receptor sequences come from a man between 25 and 39 years old with type 1 diabetes.

The rearrangement uses TRBV29-1 and TRBJ1-1; D gene ambiguous. This CDR3 has 13 amino acids. Trimming took off 3 bases at V and 5 bases at J, with 13 bases between the two ends. CDR1 and CDR2 from the germline V gene are SQVTM and ANQGSEA. CDR3 in amino acids: CSVDRPLGTEAFF. In nucleotides, the CDR3 is TGCAGCGTTGACCGACCGCTAGGAACTGAAGCTTTCTTT.

V and J are TRBV5-4 and TRBJ2-2; 8 bases are shared with TRBD2. The CDR3 has 15 amino acids. The V segment lost 8 bases and the J segment 4 bases; nucleotides outside the gene matches: 10. Germline CDR1 is SGHNT and CDR2 is YYREEE (reference sequence). CDR3 sequence: CASSRGAPGTGELFF. As DNA, the CDR3 is TGTGCCAGTTCGCGGGGGGCCCCAGGCACCGGGGAGCTGTTTTTT.

The chain couples TRBV4-1 to TRBJ1-6; no clear D. The CDR3 consists of 14 residues. The V end was cut by 1 base, the J end by 9 bases, with 10 bases between. Germline V gives CDR1 MGHRA, CDR2 YSYEKL. The CDR3 region has the DNA TGCGCCAGCAGCCAAGTTCCGGGTTTTTCACCCCTCCACTTT. Amino acid sequence: CASSQVPGFSPLHF.

V usage is TRBV6-1 and J usage is TRBJ2-7, with TRBD1 as a possible D gene (5 bases). Trimming took off 6 bases at V and 6 bases at J, with 18 bases between the two ends. Germline V gene sequence: CDR1 MNHNS, CDR2 SASEGT. This CDR3 has 14 amino acids. The DNA for the CDR3 is TGTGCCAGCAGGCCTATAACAGGTCCGAGCGAGCAGTACTTC. It encodes CASRPITGPSEQYF.

This clone was picked up a small number of times. The chain has TRBV2 and TRBJ2-7, with TRBD1 matching 9 bases. CDR1 SNHLY and CDR2 FYNNEI come from the germline V gene. The CDR3 runs 14 residues. V lost 3 bases and J lost 5; bases outside the gene matches: 5. Written as DNA, the CDR3 is TGTGCCAGCAGTGATGGACAGGGGTACAACGAGCAGTACTTC. It yields the protein CASSDGQGYNEQYF.

This clone was detected only a few times. The chain has TRBV19 and TRBJ2-1; 8 bases line up with TRBD2. CDR1 LNHDA and CDR2 SQIVND come from the germline V gene (reference sequence). J gave up 12 bases and V 1 base, and 11 bases lay outside the gene matches. The CDR3 totals 15 residues. The DNA for the CDR3 is TGTGCCAGTAGTATAGTTGGAGCGGGGGACTTTGGGCAGTTCTTC. Residues: CASSIVGAGDFGQFF. Complete variable domain (other parts from reference TRBV19 and TRBJ2-1): DGGITQSPKYLFRKEGQNVTLSCEQNLNHDAMYWYRQDPGQGLRLIYYSQIVNDFQKGDIAEGYSVSREKKESFPLTVTSAQKNPTAFYLCASSIVGAGDFGQFFGPGTRLTVL.

V and J are TRBV10-3 and TRBJ2-5, with 7 bases aligning to TRBD2. The junction had 9 bases not matched to a gene; V was cut back by 8 bases and J by 3 bases. The length of the CDR3 is 14 residues. Germline-derived CDR1 and CDR2 are ENHRY and SYGVKD. CDR3: CAIAQGGSEETQYF. The CDR3 coding sequence is TGTGCCATCGCCCAAGGCGGGAGTGAAGAGACCCAGTACTTC.

This clone was observed a few times. The chain links TRBV14 to TRBJ2-1; weak D call: TRBD1 (5 bases). V was trimmed by 4 bases and J by 4 bases, leaving 17 bases between them. This CDR3 has 16 residues. Germline V gene lookup returns CDR1 SGHDN and CDR2 FVKESK. CDR3 in amino acids: CASSPERNRIYNEQFF. The CDR3, as DNA: TGTGCCAGCAGCCCAGAAAGGAACAGGATTTACAATGAGCAGTTCTTC.

This chain uses TRBV7-8 with TRBJ2-1, with 11 bases lining up with TRBD1. V lost 5 bases to trimming and J lost 3 bases; unmatched junction nucleotides: 3. This CDR3 is 15 amino acids long. The germline V gene has CDR1 SGHVS and CDR2 FQNEAQ. CDR3 amino acids: CASSTGQGVYNEQFF. The DNA for the CDR3 is TGTGCCAGCAGCACGGGACAGGGGGTCTACAATGAGCAGTTCTTC.

The chain carries TRBV6-5 and TRBJ1-1; D uncertain. This CDR3 region has 12 residues. CDR1 and CDR2 (germline): MNHEY, SVGAGI. V was cut by 5 bases and J by 8 bases, with 12 bases left in between. CDR3 in amino acids: CASSPQAGEAFF. Written as DNA, the CDR3 is TGTGCCAGCAGTCCCCAGGCGGGCGAAGCTTTCTTT.

V usage is TRBV7-2 and J usage is TRBJ1-2; TRBD1 aligns across 7 bases. The germline gives CDR1 SGHTA, CDR2 FQGNSA. V lost 5 bases to trimming and J lost 2 bases; unmatched junction nucleotides: 8. This CDR3 spans 15 amino acids. CDR3 in amino acids: CASSPGTEANYGYTF. DNA of the CDR3: TGTGCCAGCAGCCCCGGGACAGAAGCCAACTATGGCTACACCTTC.

The sample holds a few counts of this clone. The chain is built from TRBV4-1 and TRBJ2-2, with D hard to call. Trimming took off 1 base at V and 6 bases at J, with 9 bases between the two ends. CDR1 is MGHRA and CDR2 is YSYEKL in the germline V gene. The CDR3 length is 14 residues. Here the CDR3 DNA reads TGCGCCAGCAGCCAAGGAACTTCTCCCGGGGAGCTGTTTTTT. Translation: CASSQGTSPGELFF.

CDR3 residues: CASGPRDPKNPAGGGTGELFF. The CDR3 DNA reads TGTGCTAGTGGTCCCCGGGACCCGAAGAACCCAGCGGGAGGCGGAACCGGGGAGCTGTTTTTT. The V and J genes are TRBV12-5 and TRBJ2-2; 9 nucleotides align to TRBD2. The trim removed 5 bases at V and 5 bases at J, leaving 24 bases unmatched. The CDR3 runs 21 residues. Germline CDR1 LGHNT, CDR2 FRNRAP. The whole variable domain, remainder taken from reference TRBV12-5 and TRBJ2-2, is DARVTQTPRHKVTEMGQEVTMRCQPILGHNTVFWYRQTMMQGLELLAYFRNRAPLDDSGMPKDRFSAEMPDATLATLKIQPSEPRDSAVYFCASGPRDPKNPAGGGTGELFFGEGSRLTVL.

The chain combines TRBV2 with TRBJ2-3; maybe TRBD1 (5 bases). V was clipped by 4 bases and J by 8 bases, with 7 bases between them. The CDR3 extends over 11 amino acids. Germline values: CDR1 SNHLY, CDR2 FYNNEI. The CDR3 bases are TGTGCCAGCAGTGTCCAGGGTACGCAGTATTTT. Its protein is CASSVQGTQYF.

The chain has TRBV7-6 and TRBJ2-1; 8 bases are a match to TRBD2. Germline loops: CDR1 SGHVS, CDR2 FNYEAQ. J lost 6 bases, V lost 3 bases, and 7 bases had no gene match. This CDR3 contains 15 residues. DNA for the CDR3: TGTGCCAGCAGCTTGAGAGCGGGAGTTCGCAATGAGCAGTTCTTC. The encoded protein is CASSLRAGVRNEQFF.

The chain recombines TRBV5-1 with TRBJ2-5, with 7 bases that match TRBD1. The CDR3 is made up of 16 amino acids. The germline CDR1 and CDR2 sequences are SGHRS and YFSETQ. The V segment lost 1 base and the J segment 5 bases; nucleotides outside the gene matches: 11. The CDR3 region has the DNA TGCGCCAGCAGCTTGACAACAGGGGATCCAACGGAGACCCAGTACTTC. This codes for CASSLTTGDPTETQYF.

This CDR3 reads CASSGGLAAYEQYF. CDR3 nucleotides: TGTGCCAGCAGTGGCGGACTAGCGGCGTACGAGCAGTACTTC. The chain combines TRBV6-6 with TRBJ2-7, with 10 positions matching TRBD2. The CDR3 consists of 14 residues. Trimming cost V 5 bases and J 4 bases; bases outside gene matches: 5. Looked up from germline, CDR1 is MNHNY and CDR2 is SVGAGI (reference sequence).

The chain links TRBV2 to TRBJ2-7; D gene ambiguous. The V gene lost 3 bases and the J gene lost 2 bases, with 8 bases spanning the gap. There are 13 residues in the CDR3. The germline gives CDR1 SNHLY, CDR2 FYNNEI. The CDR3 DNA reads TGTGCCAGCAGTGAGTCCGTAGCCTACGAGCAGTACTTC. Residues: CASSESVAYEQYF.

This clone was seen more than once but under ten times. The genes are TRBV18 and TRBJ2-2, with D perhaps TRBD2 (5 bases). The V gene lost 3 bases and the J gene lost 0 bases, with 11 bases spanning the gap. The germline V gene has CDR1 KGHSH and CDR2 LQKENI. This CDR3 region has 16 residues. The CDR3 sequence: CASSPVGLPNTGELFF. The CDR3, as DNA: TGTGCCAGCTCACCTGTCGGACTCCCGAACACCGGGGAGCTGTTTTTT.

This rearrangement joins TRBV2 to TRBJ2-7; TRBD2 is a possible D gene (7 bases). The CDR3 extends over 12 amino acids. Germline V CDR1 and CDR2: SNHLY, FYNNEI. V lost 4 bases to trimming and J lost 6 bases, with 10 bases between them. CDR3 sequence reads: CASSVGGAEQYF. CDR3 coding DNA: TGTGCCAGCAGTGTAGGGGGGGCCGAGCAGTACTTC. Full variable domain (rest looked up from reference TRBV2 and TRBJ2-7): EPEVTQTPSHQVTQMGQEVILRCVPISNHLYFYWYRQILGQKVEFLVSFYNNEISEKSEIFDDQFSVERPDGSNFTLKIRSTKLEDSAMYFCASSVGGAEQYFGPGTRLTVT.

This clone appeared a few times. As DNA, the CDR3 is TGTGCCAGCAGCTTACTTAGACTAGCGGGAGGATACGAGCAGTACTTC. Translation: CASSLLRLAGGYEQYF. The chain employs TRBV7-2 and TRBJ2-7, with 13 nucleotides matching TRBD2. Germline trimming cut 2 bases from V and 4 bases from J; bases unmatched to any gene: 5. Germline V gene sequence: CDR1 SGHTA, CDR2 FQGNSA. The CDR3 is 16 amino acids.

This clone was counted a few times. The chain employs TRBV5-4 and TRBJ2-7; D is ambiguous. This CDR3 comprises 14 residues. CDR1 and CDR2 from the germline V gene are SGHNT and YYREEE (reference sequence). Trimming removed 0 bases from V and 5 bases from J, with 12 bases in between. The CDR3 DNA follows: TGTGCCAGCAGCTTGGGGCCCTTCGAGGACGAGCAGTACTTC. Translated: CASSLGPFEDEQYF. Full variable domain (remainder filled in from reference TRBV5-4 and TRBJ2-7): ETGVTQSPTHLIKTRGQQVTLRCSSQSGHNTVSWYQQALGQGPQFIFQYYREEENGRGNFPPRFSGLQFPNYSSELNVNALELDDSALYLCASSLGPFEDEQYFGPGTRLTVT.

This rearrangement joins TRBV7-9 to TRBJ1-5; D not certain. This CDR3 region has 13 residues. Trimming stripped 4 bases from V and 4 bases from J, with 8 bases between. Germline lookup yields CDR1 SEHNR and CDR2 FQNEAQ (reference sequence). The CDR3 coding sequence is TGTGCCAGCAGCTCGGACTTTAATCAGCCCCAGCATTTT. This encodes CASSSDFNQPQHF.

The chain couples TRBV27 to TRBJ1-1, with a possible D match to TRBD1 (5 bases). The V and J ends lost 3 bases and 1 base respectively, with 6 bases between them. Germline lookup yields CDR1 MNHEY and CDR2 SMNVEV (reference sequence). The CDR3 sequence is 13 residues long. The CDR3 loop reads CASSLGQNTEAFF. DNA for the CDR3: TGTGCCAGCAGTTTGGGGCAGAACACTGAAGCTTTCTTT.

The rearrangement joins TRBV5-1 to TRBJ2-7; a possible D gene is TRBD1 (6 bases). CDR1 and CDR2 (germline): SGHRS, YFSETQ. This CDR3 region has 14 residues. Trimming took 4 bases from V and 0 from J, leaving 11 bases between them. The CDR3 spells CASSQRDNSYEQYF. The CDR3 DNA reads TGCGCCAGCAGCCAACGGGACAACTCCTACGAGCAGTACTTC.

The V and J genes are TRBV11-2 and TRBJ1-4; TRBD1 aligns across 8 bases. Unmatched junction bases numbered 3, after V lost 5 bases and J lost 7 bases. The CDR3 is 13 amino acids. Germline loops: CDR1 SGHAT, CDR2 FQNNGV. The CDR3 region has the DNA TGTGCCAGCAGCGCTACAGGGGGTGAAAAACTGTTTTTT. Translated: CASSATGGEKLFF.

This clone was found a few times. The gene calls are TRBV2 and TRBJ2-5, with TRBD1 as a possible D gene (6 bases). Germline V gene data show CDR1 as SNHLY and CDR2 as FYNNEI. The CDR3 is 13 residues long. The CDR3 DNA reads TGTGCTGGACGTGGGGGCGTGGGGGAGACCCAGTACTTC. It specifies CAGRGGVGETQYF.